This T cell receptor (beta chain) was identified during a study of PD-1 blockade in classical Hodgkin lymphoma. Note on this clone: Its antigen is as yet unknown.

The CDR3 has 15 residues. Germline assignment: CDR1 SGHAT and CDR2 FQNNGV. V was trimmed by 2 bases and J by 4 bases, leaving 9 bases between them. Here immunoSEQ multiplex PCR was the method, and the copy in TCRdb shows in-frame clones only, minus some. Altogether approximately 99,000 clones are present, 89% being singletons, with the ten largest covering just under 20%. Study conclusions and caveats: The baseline diversity of complete responders showed similarity to that of newly diagnosed patients. Newly diagnosed patients reportedly had lower baseline TCR diversity than healthy donors. CD4+ TCR diversity, unlike CD8+, rose significantly by C4D1.

Every patient experienced relapse after autologous stem cell transplantation, and brentuximab vedotin exposure varied. Each best response was a complete response, a partial response or progressive disease. The chain joins TRBV11-2 to TRBJ1-6, with D hard to call. Material: peripheral blood mononuclear cells (PBMCs), obtained before the second cycle of nivolumab. The sequence derives from a human donor with classical Hodgkin lymphoma. The CDR3 nucleotides are TGTGCCAGCAGCTTATCTAGACCTTATAATTCACCCCTCCACTTT. As protein: CASSLSRPYNSPLHF.